The 27 T cell receptor beta chains below all came from one sample that was sequenced in a study of early T cells in non-severe SARS-CoV-2 infection (dated by TCRdb to the early 2020s). Library construction relied on 5' RACE. The instrument was a NextSeq 500. The raw public reads went through TCRdb reprocessing: fastp at Q25, MiXCR clone calling, in-frame beta chains kept. Merged by CDR3 protein, the rows form single entries marked with the most common genes and DNA. This sample lists more than 15,000 distinct CDR3 sequences; around 6% were detected once. Around 7% of the sample comes from the top ten. The source material was whole blood, sampled at baseline. The receptors stem from an adult who was a healthcare worker with PCR-confirmed SARS-CoV-2 infection or an uninfected control (not recorded which).

The chain links TRBV7-8 to TRBJ2-1; D is perhaps TRBD2 (6 bases). From germline, CDR1 is SGHVS and CDR2 FQNEAQ. The CDR3 runs to 14 residues. V was clipped by 5 bases and J by 13 bases, with 21 bases between them. CDR3 protein: CASSGAGRRGDQFF. CDR3 sequence (DNA): TGTGCCAGCAGCGGGGCGGGCCGGCGGGGTGATCAGTTCTTC.

Only a few counts were recorded for this clonotype. The chain uses TRBV18 and TRBJ2-5; no firm D call. Germline lookup yields CDR1 KGHSH and CDR2 LQKENI. This CDR3 has 13 amino acids. V shed 3 bases and J shed 2 bases, with 7 bases lying between them. CDR3 amino acids: CASSPALQETQYF. DNA for the CDR3: TGTGCCAGCTCACCCGCACTTCAAGAGACCCAGTACTTC.

This clonotype was observed many times. The chain combines TRBV20-1 with TRBJ1-1, with TRBD1 as a possible D gene (6 bases). This CDR3 contains 15 residues. Germline CDR1 reads DFQATT; CDR2 reads SNEGSKA (reference sequence). The germline V and J ends were trimmed by 0 bases and 7 bases, with 18 bases remaining between them. Written as DNA, the CDR3 is TGCAGTGCTAGAGAACCAACAGGGAAAATTCTTGAAGCTTTCTTT. Its translation is CSAREPTGKILEAFF.

This clonotype was observed at least ten times. This chain uses TRBV7-2 with TRBJ2-4; no clear D. With 1 base removed from V and 5 bases from J, the gap between germline ends came to 12 bases. The CDR3 has 15 amino acids. Germline V CDR1 and CDR2: SGHTA, FQGNSA. The CDR3 is CASSLVRTRQNIQYF. DNA of the CDR3: TGTGCCAGCAGCTTAGTTCGGACGCGGCAAAACATTCAGTACTTC.

The table lists this clonotype with many counts. V and J are TRBV7-2 and TRBJ1-5; D unclear. Trimming left V 5 bases short and J 7 bases short, with 18 bases between. Germline CDR1 SGHTA, CDR2 FQGNSA. The CDR3 extends over 15 amino acids. In DNA, the CDR3 is TGTGCCAGCAGCGCATCTAGTGGAATGTGGCAGCCCCAGCATTTT. Translated, it gives CASSASSGMWQPQHF.

This clonotype was found many times. V and J are TRBV12-3 or TRBV12-4 and TRBJ1-2; 8 nucleotides align to TRBD1. Trimming took 8 bases from V and 7 from J; bases not matched to a gene: 3. The CDR3 loop spans 11 amino acids. CDR3: CASRTGFGYTF. The CDR3 DNA reads TGTGCCAGCCGGACAGGGTTTGGCTACACCTTC.

The CDR3, as DNA: TGCGCCAGCAGCGTGGGACTAGCGGGGGGGTACACAGATACGCAGTATTTT. Translation: CASSVGLAGGYTDTQYF. The chain has TRBV4-1 and TRBJ2-3; 16 positions match TRBD2. There are 17 residues in the CDR3. Looked up from germline, CDR1 is MGHRA and CDR2 is YSYEKL. V shed 5 bases and J 2 bases; nucleotides not matched to a gene: 4.

This clonotype was seen ten or more times. This sequence joins TRBV5-1 and TRBJ1-1, with 11 bases that match TRBD1. The germline gives CDR1 SGHRS, CDR2 YFSETQ. The CDR3 runs 18 residues. The ends lost 4 bases at V and 0 bases at J; junction bases unmatched: 11. DNA for the CDR3: TGCGCCAGCAGCCTCGGACAGGGGGCAAGTTCTATGAACACTGAAGCTTTCTTT. This sequence encodes CASSLGQGASSMNTEAFF.

This clonotype was counted ten times or more. This chain uses TRBV9 with TRBJ2-1; 7 nucleotides match TRBD1. With V trimmed by 3 bases and J by 3 bases, 6 bases remained unmatched. The CDR3 is 15 amino acids. Per the germline V gene, CDR1 is SGDLS and CDR2 is YYNGEE. The CDR3 DNA reads TGTGCCAGCAGCGAGAGGACAGGTATCTACAATGAGCAGTTCTTC. This gives the protein CASSERTGIYNEQFF.

This clonotype was recorded at least ten times. This chain links TRBV5-1 with TRBJ2-5, with a possible D match to TRBD1 (5 bases). The CDR3 extends over 12 amino acids. Trimming took off 1 base at V and 5 bases at J, with 6 bases between the two ends. The germline V gene encodes CDR1 SGHRS and CDR2 YFSETQ. CDR3 sequence: CASSLQGETQYF. CDR3 DNA sequence: TGCGCCAGCAGCTTGCAGGGTGAGACCCAGTACTTC.

This clonotype was seen many times. V usage is TRBV6-1 and J usage is TRBJ1-1, with D possibly TRBD1 on 5 matching bases. V shed 2 bases and J shed 0 bases, with 13 bases lying between them. CDR1 and CDR2 from the germline V gene are MNHNS and SASEGT. This CDR3 region has 16 residues. CDR3 in amino acids: CASSEPGRGVNTEAFF. The CDR3 bases are TGTGCCAGCAGTGAACCTGGACGAGGGGTGAACACTGAAGCTTTCTTT.

This clonotype has at least ten counts. This rearrangement joins TRBV6-5 to TRBJ2-3; TRBD2 agrees at 9 bases. The V segment lost 8 bases and the J segment 4 bases; nucleotides outside the gene matches: 13. Germline loops: CDR1 MNHEY, CDR2 SVGAGI. This CDR3 region has 16 residues. The CDR3 loop is CASSQAGGGAADTQYF. The DNA for the CDR3 is TGTGCCAGCTCGCAGGCCGGCGGGGGGGCCGCAGATACGCAGTATTTT.

This clonotype was counted at least ten times. The chain combines TRBV2 with TRBJ2-6; tentatively, D is TRBD2 (5 bases). CDR1 and CDR2 from the germline V gene are SNHLY and FYNNEI. The V gene lost 8 bases and the J gene lost 0 bases, with 11 bases spanning the gap. CDR3 length: 15 residues. CDR3 in DNA: TGTGCCAGCCGACCCGGGGTCTCTGGGGCCAACGTCCTGACTTTC. Translated: CASRPGVSGANVLTF.

There are many counts of this clonotype. V and J are TRBV13 and TRBJ2-3, with TRBD2 matching 13 bases. Trimming at V came to 3 bases and at J to 7 bases, leaving 1 base not matched to a gene. The CDR3 contains 14 residues. CDR1 is PRHDT, CDR2 FYEKMQ, per germline (reference sequence). CDR3 sequence (DNA): TGTGCCAGCAGCTTGGGACTAGCGGGGAATACGCAGTATTTT. As protein: CASSLGLAGNTQYF.

By share of the sample, this clonotype is medium-sized. The chain couples TRBV12-3 or TRBV12-4 to TRBJ1-2; a possible D gene is TRBD1 (6 bases). V lost 7 bases, J lost 6 bases, and 21 bases lay in between. The CDR3 has 15 residues. This chain's CDR3 is CASKRGTTSGDGYTF. The CDR3 DNA is TGTGCCAGCAAAAGGGGGACCACTTCAGGGGATGGCTACACCTTC.

This clonotype appeared many times. This chain joins TRBV6-6 and TRBJ2-3; TRBD2 aligns across 8 bases. The germline V gene encodes CDR1 MNHNY and CDR2 SVGAGI (reference sequence). The CDR3 is made up of 15 amino acids. V was clipped by 6 bases and J by 4 bases; unmatched bases: 9. CDR3 in DNA: TGTGCCAGCAGGACCTCGGGACTAGACGCAGATACGCAGTATTTT. This gives the protein CASRTSGLDADTQYF.

This clonotype occurred many times. The chain couples TRBV30 to TRBJ2-1, with D possibly matching TRBD1 (5 bases). The CDR3 loop spans 15 amino acids. V was clipped by 6 bases and J by 0 bases, with 15 bases between them. The germline V gene has CDR1 GTSNPN and CDR2 SVGIG (reference sequence). The DNA of the CDR3 is TGTGCCTGTAAGGGGCTCCCGAGCTCCTACAATGAGCAGTTCTTC. The encoded protein is CACKGLPSSYNEQFF.

In its sample, this clonotype was seen many times. The chain carries TRBV6-5 and TRBJ2-7; perhaps TRBD1 as D (5 bases). V lost 6 bases and J 6 bases, leaving 18 bases between the germline ends. The CDR3 has 14 residues. The V gene's germline CDR1 is MNHEY and CDR2 SVGAGI. This chain's CDR3 is CASRGRSGESEQYF. CDR3 in DNA: TGTGCCAGCAGGGGGCGGTCCGGCGAGTCCGAGCAGTACTTC.

This clonotype was counted between two and nine times. This chain joins TRBV7-9 and TRBJ2-3; the D is unclear. The CDR3 sequence is 13 residues long. Germline CDR1 is SEHNR and CDR2 is FQNEAQ (reference sequence). Trimming took 2 bases from V and 5 from J, leaving 8 bases between them. The CDR3: CASSLSAEDTQYF. CDR3 DNA: TGTGCCAGCAGCTTATCTGCTGAAGATACGCAGTATTTT.

This clonotype was observed at least ten times. V and J are TRBV5-8 and TRBJ1-4; D remains unclear. V lost 0 bases, J lost 5 bases, and 11 bases lay in between. This CDR3 has 15 amino acids. CDR1 and CDR2 from the germline V gene are SGHTS and YDEGEE. The CDR3 DNA sequence: TGTGCCAGCAGCTTGGGGCTCCGAGAAAATGAAAAACTGTTTTTT. It encodes CASSLGLRENEKLFF.

The sample holds many counts of this clonotype. The CDR3 spells CASSEEGMATEAFF. CDR3 nucleotide sequence: TGTGCCAGCAGTGAGGAAGGGATGGCCACTGAAGCTTTCTTT. The chain employs TRBV2 and TRBJ1-1, with D unclear. This CDR3 is built from 14 residues. The V gene's germline CDR1 is SNHLY and CDR2 FYNNEI. V was cut by 3 bases and J by 4 bases, with 12 bases left in between.

This clonotype was observed many times. This chain links TRBV7-3 with TRBJ2-3; no clear D gene. The CDR3 loop spans 15 amino acids. V was shortened by 5 bases and J by 2 bases, with 14 bases between the two germline ends. The germline gives CDR1 SGHTA, CDR2 FQGTGA. This CDR3 reads CASSVTGPPTDTQYF. The CDR3 nucleotides are TGTGCCAGCAGCGTCACCGGACCCCCCACAGATACGCAGTATTTT. The variable domain in full, with the rest retrieved from reference TRBV7-3 and TRBJ2-3, is GAGVSQTPSNKVTEKGKYVELRCDPISGHTALYWYRQSLGQGPEFLIYFQGTGAADDSGLPNDRFFAVRPEGSVSTLKIQRTERGDSAVYLCASSVTGPPTDTQYFGPGTRLTVL.

This clonotype is judged medium-sized (0.01 to 0.1%). The genes are TRBV10-3 and TRBJ1-1, with a possible D match to TRBD1 (6 bases). This CDR3 contains 13 residues. The ends were cut back, 0 bases at V and 10 bases at J, with 12 bases in the middle. Per the germline V gene, CDR1 is ENHRY and CDR2 is SYGVKD. CDR3 loop: CAISESTGLIAFF. The CDR3 region has the DNA TGTGCCATCAGTGAGTCTACAGGGTTAATAGCTTTCTTT.

The sample holds many counts of this clonotype. V and J are TRBV20-1 and TRBJ2-5, with TRBD2 matching 14 bases. CDR3 size: 14 residues. V dropped 3 bases and J dropped 5; count of bases not matched to a gene: 2. From germline, CDR1 is DFQATT and CDR2 SNEGSKA (reference sequence). CDR3 sequence (DNA): TGCAGTGCTAGGACTAGCGGGGGGGTGGAGACCCAGTACTTC. This codes for CSARTSGGVETQYF.

Ten or more counts support this clonotype. The rearrangement links TRBV3-1 to TRBJ2-7, with a weak D call TRBD1 (6 bases). This CDR3 contains 15 residues. V shed 4 bases and J shed 6 bases, with 19 bases lying between them. From germline, CDR1 is LGHDT and CDR2 YNNKEL (reference sequence). The CDR3 is CASSRAVAGVGEQYF. In DNA, the CDR3 is TGTGCCAGCAGCCGGGCGGTGGCAGGGGTCGGCGAGCAGTACTTC.

This clonotype was picked up a small number of times. This chain joins TRBV18 and TRBJ2-6; D not resolved. CDR3 size: 16 residues. The germline V and J ends were trimmed by 2 bases and 0 bases, with 8 bases remaining between them. Germline V gives CDR1 KGHSH, CDR2 LQKENI. CDR3 protein: CASSPNSISGANVLTF. The CDR3 nucleotides read TGTGCCAGCTCACCAAACAGCATCTCTGGGGCCAACGTCCTGACTTTC. Filled out from reference TRBV18 and TRBJ2-6, the complete variable domain reads NAGVMQNPRHLVRRRGQEARLRCSPMKGHSHVYWYRQLPEEGLKFMVYLQKENIIDESGMPKERFSAEFPKEGPSILRIQQVVRGDSAAYFCASSPNSISGANVLTFGAGSRLTVL.

CDR3 in amino acids: CSAREPGTNTEAFF. CDR3 nucleotide sequence: TGCAGTGCTAGAGAACCGGGGACAAACACTGAAGCTTTCTTT. The V and J genes are TRBV20-1 and TRBJ1-1; tentative D call: TRBD1 (6 bases). CDR3 length equals 14 residues. The germline V and J ends were trimmed by 0 bases and 2 bases, with 10 bases remaining between them. Germline values: CDR1 DFQATT, CDR2 SNEGSKA (reference sequence).